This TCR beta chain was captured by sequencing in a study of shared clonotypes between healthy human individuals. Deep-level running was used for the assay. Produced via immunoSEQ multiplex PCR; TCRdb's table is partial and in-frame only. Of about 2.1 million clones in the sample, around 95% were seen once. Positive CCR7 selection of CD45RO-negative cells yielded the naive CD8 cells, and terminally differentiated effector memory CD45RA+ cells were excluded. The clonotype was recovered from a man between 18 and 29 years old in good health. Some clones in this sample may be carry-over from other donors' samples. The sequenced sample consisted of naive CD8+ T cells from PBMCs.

CDR3 in DNA: TGTGCCAGCAGCTTAGAGGGTGATGGGAAGGCTTTCTTT. Translating it yields CASSLEGDGKAFF. The V and J genes are TRBV7-6 and TRBJ1-1; D not certain. The germline V gene encodes CDR1 SGHVS and CDR2 FNYEAQ. There are 13 residues in the CDR3. V was pared by 1 base and J by 11 bases, with 14 bases between.